This TCR beta chain derives from a study of control samples from healthy donors and cancer patients. From germline, CDR1 is SNHLY and CDR2 FYNNEI. This CDR3 has 15 residues. V was pared by 6 bases and J by 4 bases, with 13 bases between. Repertoires were generated with immunoSEQ multiplex PCR, while TCRdb's copy carries only in-frame clones and drops some. The sample has 6,000 to 7,000 clones; about 70% are singletons. J is TRBJ2-6 and V is TRBV2; D gene uncertain. The TCR originated in a male donor with melanoma. The sequenced sample consisted of formalin-fixed, paraffin-embedded tissue. CDR3 sequence: CASREELQGANVLTF. CDR3 DNA: TGTGCCAGCAGAGAGGAGCTTCAGGGGGCCAACGTCCTGACTTTC.